The 9 T cell receptor beta chains listed next were all sequenced from one sample in a study of cytomegalovirus exposure and HLA in healthy donors. PCR was performed using 60 Vbeta and 13 Jbeta primers. TCRdb keeps only in-frame clones here, not all; method: immunoSEQ multiplex PCR. The sample totals tens of thousands of clones. The sample was PBMCs. These receptors were collected from a girl under 18 in good health and CMV-seropositive.

About this clone itself: Sequence at one end of the junction differs from germline and may be a read error. The chain links TRBV5-1 to TRBJ2-1, with 9 positions matching TRBD2. CDR3 size: 16 residues. The germline V gene has CDR1 SGHRS and CDR2 YFSETQ. The CDR3 nucleotides read TGCGCCAGCAGCGGCGGGGGGGGGAGCTCCGACAATGAGCAGTTCTTC. Translation: CASSGGGGSSDNEQFF.

The chain combines TRBV7-9 with TRBJ2-2; TRBD2 is a possible D gene (5 bases). Germline CDR1 reads SEHNR; CDR2 reads FQNEAQ (reference sequence). The CDR3 runs 17 residues. Trimming pared 0 bases from V and 5 bases from J, leaving 16 bases between. For the CDR3, the DNA is TGTGCCAGCAGCTTAGCCCCGTCGGGGAAGGTGACCGGGGAGCTGTTTTTT. It codes for CASSLAPSGKVTGELFF.

The chain carries TRBV6-5 and TRBJ1-1, with TRBD1 matching 7 bases. Germline V gene sequence: CDR1 MNHEY, CDR2 SVGAGI. CDR3 length equals 13 residues. The J segment lost 11 bases and the V segment lost 6 bases, leaving 12 bases of the junction unmatched. Here the CDR3 DNA reads TGTGCCAGCAGCGGACAGGCCTCCCAGGGGGCTTTCTTT. Translated: CASSGQASQGAFF.

The genes are TRBV4-1 and TRBJ2-7; 8 bases are a match to TRBD1. V shed 4 bases and J 6 bases; nucleotides not matched to a gene: 11. Looked up from germline, CDR1 is MGHRA and CDR2 is YSYEKL. The CDR3 length is 15 residues. The DNA for the CDR3 is TGCGCCAGCAGCCCTGGACAGGGCCCCGAGTTCGAGCAGTACTTC. Protein product: CASSPGQGPEFEQYF.

The J gene is TRBJ2-4, the V gene TRBV9; 7 nucleotides match TRBD2. This CDR3 region has 17 residues. CDR1 and CDR2 (germline): SGDLS, YYNGEE. Unmatched junction bases numbered 9, after V lost 0 bases and J lost 3 bases. The CDR3 nucleotides are TGTGCCAGCAGCGTAGACCCGGGCGGGGGAGGCAAAAACATTCAGTACTTC. This codes for CASSVDPGGGGKNIQYF.

This chain connects TRBV4-2 to TRBJ2-7; no reliable D call. This CDR3 contains 16 residues. With 1 base removed from V and 2 bases from J, the gap between germline ends came to 15 bases. Germline V gives CDR1 LGHNA, CDR2 YNFKEQ. The CDR3 sequence: CASSQGERTLAYEQYF. The DNA for the CDR3 is TGTGCCAGCAGCCAAGGTGAGAGAACCCTCGCCTACGAGCAGTACTTC.

The rearrangement uses TRBV13 and TRBJ1-5; perhaps TRBD1 as D (6 bases). The CDR3 spans 14 residues. Per the germline V gene, CDR1 is PRHDT and CDR2 is FYEKMQ (reference sequence). V shed 0 bases and J shed 6 bases, with 9 bases lying between them. The CDR3 DNA follows: TGTGCCAGCAGCTTAGGACAGGGACGTCAGCCCCAGCATTTT. Its protein product is CASSLGQGRQPQHF.

This chain connects TRBV7-9 to TRBJ2-3; TRBD1 is a possible D gene (5 bases). The germline V gene has CDR1 SEHNR and CDR2 FQNEAQ (reference sequence). This CDR3 region has 17 residues. V lost 2 bases and J lost 4, with 19 bases in between. The CDR3 here is CASSLIGPNEGADTQYF. The CDR3 nucleotides are TGTGCCAGCAGCTTAATTGGTCCGAATGAAGGGGCAGATACGCAGTATTTT.

V usage is TRBV4-2 and J usage is TRBJ2-1; 7 bases are a match to TRBD2. CDR3 length: 15 amino acids. The germline V gene encodes CDR1 LGHNA and CDR2 YNFKEQ. The J segment lost 1 base and the V segment lost 4 bases, leaving 4 bases of the junction unmatched. CDR3 loop: CASSRASGSYNEQFF. The CDR3 region has the DNA TGTGCCAGCAGCCGAGCTAGCGGATCCTACAATGAGCAGTTCTTC.